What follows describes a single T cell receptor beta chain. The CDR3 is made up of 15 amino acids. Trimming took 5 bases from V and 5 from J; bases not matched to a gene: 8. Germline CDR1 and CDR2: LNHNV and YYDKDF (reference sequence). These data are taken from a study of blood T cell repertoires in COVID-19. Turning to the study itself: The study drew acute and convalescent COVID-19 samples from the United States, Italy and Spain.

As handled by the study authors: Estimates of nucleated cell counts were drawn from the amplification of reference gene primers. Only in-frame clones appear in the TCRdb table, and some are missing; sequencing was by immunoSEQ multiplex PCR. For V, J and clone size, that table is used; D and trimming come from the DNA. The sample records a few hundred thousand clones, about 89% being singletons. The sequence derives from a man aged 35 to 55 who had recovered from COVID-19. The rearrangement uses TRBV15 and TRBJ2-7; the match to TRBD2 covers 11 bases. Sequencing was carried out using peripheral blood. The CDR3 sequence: CATSVTSGGSHEQYF. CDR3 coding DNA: TGTGCCACCAGCGTAACTAGCGGGGGCTCTCACGAGCAGTACTTC.